The 17 T cell receptor beta chains in this list originate from one sample, sequenced in a study of PD-1 blockade in classical Hodgkin lymphoma. Sequenced by immunoSEQ multiplex PCR; TCRdb stores in-frame clones only, minus some. Counted here are under 30,000 clones, about three quarters occurring once; the ten biggest clones make up 2% to 2.5%. No patient escaped relapse after autologous stem cell transplantation, and brentuximab vedotin exposure varied. Purification of CD4+ T cells from thawed PBMCs was achieved by magnetic negative selection. The starting material was CD4+ T cells from blood, obtained at baseline. The receptor set was obtained from a human donor with classical Hodgkin lymphoma.

The rearrangement links TRBV28 to TRBJ2-1; D is possibly TRBD1 (6 bases). The CDR3 is 16 amino acids. Germline V gene lookup returns CDR1 MDHEN and CDR2 SYDVKM. Trimming removed 6 bases from V and 2 bases from J, with 17 bases in between. The CDR3 loop is CASSYGTTLTYNEQFF. The DNA for the CDR3 is TGTGCCAGCAGCTACGGGACAACTTTGACCTACAATGAGCAGTTCTTC.

The genes are TRBV7-2 and TRBJ1-4; TRBD1 agrees at 7 bases. This CDR3 spans 14 amino acids. The trim removed 1 base at V and 8 bases at J, leaving 4 bases unmatched. Germline V CDR1 and CDR2: SGHTA, FQGNSA. CDR3 in amino acids: CASSLVPGGEKLFF. The CDR3 DNA reads as TGTGCCAGCAGCTTAGTACCAGGGGGGGAAAAACTGTTTTTT.

The gene calls are TRBV11-2 and TRBJ1-1; 8 bases line up with TRBD1. The J segment lost 3 bases and the V segment lost 7 bases, leaving 7 bases of the junction unmatched. The CDR3 has 14 residues. Looked up from germline, CDR1 is SGHAT and CDR2 is FQNNGV. In DNA form, the CDR3 reads TGTGCCAGCACCCGGACAGGGAGGGACACTGAAGCTTTCTTT. As protein: CASTRTGRDTEAFF. Using reference TRBV11-2 and TRBJ1-1 for the parts outside the CDR3, the full variable domain is EAGVAQSPRYKIIEKRQSVAFWCNPISGHATLYWYQQILGQGPKLLIQFQNNGVVDDSQLPKDRFSAERLKGVDSTLKIQPAKLEDSAVYLCASTRTGRDTEAFFGQGTRLTVV.

The DNA for the CDR3 is TGTGCCAGCTCGTCTGAACCGGGACAAGGGTTCGAGCAGTACTTC. Encoded protein: CASSSEPGQGFEQYF. The V gene is TRBV18, the J gene TRBJ2-7; D possibly corresponds to TRBD1 (6 bases). This CDR3 is built from 15 residues. The germline CDR1 and CDR2 sequences are KGHSH and LQKENI. Trimming took off 6 bases at V and 6 bases at J, with 21 bases between the two ends.

V gene TRBV5-1 combines with J gene TRBJ1-3; D uncertain. V lost 0 bases and J lost 1, with 8 bases in between. The CDR3 covers 15 residues. Looked up from germline, CDR1 is SGHRS and CDR2 is YFSETQ. The CDR3 DNA reads as TGCGCCAGCAGCTTGGATGGAGCTTCTGGAAACACCATATATTTT. This codes for CASSLDGASGNTIYF.

The chain uses TRBV1 and TRBJ2-1; the DNA was not compared with TRBD1, the D call given in the table. TRBV1 corresponds to a pseudogene. The CDR3 is made up of 17 amino acids. DNA of the CDR3: TGCACCAGCAGCCAGGGGACAGGGGGGAGCTCCTACAATGAGCAGTTCTTC. It encodes CTSSQGTGGSSYNEQFF.

In its sample, this clone was seen once. The rearrangement uses TRBV7-2 and TRBJ1-1; D is uncertain. Looked up from germline, CDR1 is SGHTA and CDR2 is FQGNSA. The V end lost 1 base, the J end lost 3 bases, and 9 bases lay between the germline ends. The CDR3 runs 14 residues. The CDR3 region has the DNA TGTGCCAGCAGCTTAGACGGAGCTGACACTGAAGCTTTCTTT. Its protein is CASSLDGADTEAFF.

The gene calls are TRBV19 and TRBJ2-6; TRBD1 might be the D (6 bases). This CDR3 spans 14 amino acids. The V gene's germline CDR1 is LNHDA and CDR2 SQIVND (reference sequence). Trimming left V 8 bases short and J 0 bases short, with 8 bases between. The CDR3 coding sequence is TGTGCCAGTCGGGACACCTCTGGGGCCAACGTCCTGACTTTC. Its protein product is CASRDTSGANVLTF.

Remarks on this clone: Mismatch with germline at one junction end may stem from a read error. This chain joins TRBV29-1 and TRBJ1-2, with TRBD1 matching 8 bases. The CDR3 totals 13 residues. The germline V gene encodes CDR1 SQVTM and CDR2 ANQGSEA. This CDR3 is CSVEGTGTGGYTF. CDR3 in DNA: TGCAGCGTCGAAGGGACAGGTACGGGAGGCTACACCTTC.

This clone occurred a few times. V and J are TRBV4-3 and TRBJ1-6; TRBD1 matches at 7 bases. The germline CDR1 and CDR2 sequences are LGHNA and YSLEER. The CDR3 loop spans 14 amino acids. Unmatched junction bases numbered 5, after V lost 4 bases and J lost 8 bases. The CDR3 sequence: CASSLLGTDSPLHF. The CDR3 DNA is TGCGCCAGCAGCCTATTGGGGACAGATTCACCCCTCCACTTT.

This sequence joins TRBV13 and TRBJ1-1, with D uncertain. The V end was cut by 0 bases, the J end by 4 bases, with 9 bases between. The CDR3 is 14 residues long. Germline V gene data show CDR1 as PRHDT and CDR2 as FYEKMQ (reference sequence). CDR3 sequence (DNA): TGTGCCAGCAGCTTAGGGACAAGGCCCACTGAAGCTTTCTTT. As protein: CASSLGTRPTEAFF.

The chain employs TRBV18 and TRBJ2-1, with 16 bases lining up with TRBD2. This CDR3 region has 20 residues. Germline V gene lookup returns CDR1 KGHSH and CDR2 LQKENI. After removal of 4 bases from V and 2 bases from J, the junction contained 11 bases not matched to a gene. CDR3 bases: TGTGCCAGCTCACTCCGTGGGACTAGCGGGGGGGCAGGGCCCTACAATGAGCAGTTCTTC. Translation gives CASSLRGTSGGAGPYNEQFF.

The chain joins TRBV7-7 to TRBJ2-2, with 7 bases identical to TRBD1. Germline CDR1 SSHAT, CDR2 FNYEAQ (reference sequence). Germline trimming cut 8 bases from V and 7 bases from J; bases unmatched to any gene: 13. CDR3 length: 15 residues. CDR3 sequence reads: CASQLGTGVNGELFF. Written as DNA, the CDR3 is TGTGCCAGCCAATTGGGTACAGGGGTGAACGGGGAGCTGTTTTTT.

The DNA for the CDR3 is TGTGCCAGCAGTTACTCGGGGGTTGAGTACACCGGGGAGCTGTTTTTT. This gives the protein CASSYSGVEYTGELFF. This sequence joins TRBV6-5 and TRBJ2-2, with D perhaps being TRBD1 or TRBD2 (5 bases each). V gave up 0 bases and J gave up 3 bases, with 11 bases separating them. CDR3 length: 16 amino acids. CDR1 and CDR2 (germline): MNHEY, SVGAGI.

In nucleotides, the CDR3 is TGTGCCAGCAGCTTAGGCAGGGGAGGGTCCTACGAGCAGTACTTC. This codes for CASSLGRGGSYEQYF. This chain links TRBV7-8 with TRBJ2-7, with D perhaps matching TRBD2 (7 bases). Germline-derived CDR1 and CDR2 are SGHVS and FQNEAQ. The CDR3 is 15 residues long. Trimming removed 1 base from V and 1 base from J, with 11 bases in between.

The chain couples TRBV29-1 to TRBJ1-2, with 10 bases that match TRBD1. Germline V CDR1 and CDR2: SQVTM, ANQGSEA. The CDR3 consists of 14 residues. The J segment lost 7 bases and the V segment lost 4 bases, leaving 9 bases of the junction unmatched. The CDR3 nucleotides are TGCAGCGTTGCCGTGACAGGGGGCGCGTCTGGCTACACCTTC. Translated, it gives CSVAVTGGASGYTF.

The chain employs TRBV7-9 and TRBJ1-3; no firm D call. Germline-derived CDR1 and CDR2 are SEHNR and FQNEAQ (reference sequence). CDR3 length equals 17 residues. V shed 1 base and J shed 0 bases, with 13 bases lying between them. The DNA for the CDR3 is TGTGCCAGCAGCTTAGATGTCAGTAGTGCCTCTGGAAACACCATATATTTT. It translates to CASSLDVSSASGNTIYF.